This T cell receptor (beta chain) emerged from a study of T cells in tuberculosis. Regarding the study as a whole: T cells binding CD1B-GMM tetramer weakly possibly escaped the sort.

Sorting used thawed, overnight-rested PBMC stained with anti-CD3, a viability dye and GMM-loaded CD1B tetramer. The CD1B tetramers carried C32 glucose monomycolate purified from Rhodococcus equi. Trimming removed 3 bases at V and 3 bases at J, with 12 bases between. Germline assignment: CDR1 LNHDA and CDR2 SQIVND (reference sequence). The CDR3 loop spans 14 amino acids. TCR-alpha and TCR-beta chains were sequenced unpaired. TCRdb's table, derived via immunoSEQ multiplex PCR, lists solely in-frame clones and lacks some. The table records 55,000 to 65,000 clones, 81% of them present only once. The sequence derives from an adult woman with latent tuberculosis. The sequenced sample consisted of CD1b-GMM tetramer-negative cells sorted from PBMCs. The rearrangement uses TRBV19 and TRBJ2-7, with D perhaps TRBD2 (5 bases). The CDR3 reads CASSINSRDYEQYF. In nucleotides, the CDR3 is TGTGCCAGTAGTATTAACAGCCGGGACTACGAGCAGTACTTC.